This T cell receptor beta chain appears in the sequencing data of a study of T cell changes during pregnancy in multiple sclerosis. Measured with immunoSEQ multiplex PCR; TCRdb has only the in-frame clones, and not every one. In the table there are 30,000 to 45,000 clones, about 92% of which are singletons. CDR1 is MNHEY and CDR2 is SVGAGI in the germline V gene. Deletions cut 6 bases from V and 0 bases from J, with 11 bases between. The CDR3 runs 15 residues. The sequence came from a female donor with multiple sclerosis, enrolled in a pregnancy study. Specimen: peripheral blood, collected before pregnancy. The chain combines TRBV6-5 with TRBJ2-2; D possibly corresponds to TRBD1 (6 bases). CDR3 coding DNA: TGTGCCAGCAGGCCCGGGACACCGAACACCGGGGAGCTGTTTTTT. It specifies CASRPGTPNTGELFF.